This T cell receptor (beta chain) was recovered during a study of T-cell reconstitution after alpha-beta-depleted transplantation in children. Unique molecular identifiers were incorporated into the prepared TCRbeta library. Using its own MiXCR run on the PCR reads, TCRdb lists one record per CDR3 protein. The profile shows 180,000 or so distinct CDR3 sequences, approximately 6.8% of them singletons. CDR1 and CDR2 from the germline V gene are MNHEY and SMNVEV (reference sequence). V lost 1 base and J lost 4, with 17 bases in between. The CDR3 spans 16 residues. This clonotype was observed at least ten times. Its antigen is unknown. Whole-study results and caveats: By about two months after transplant, alpha-beta T cells reportedly arose from several hundred graft clones that had expanded. A year had passed since transplant, and T-cell counts and diversity by then came mostly from newly produced T cells.

The sequence was obtained from a girl less than two years old with combined immunodeficiency, due to receive a stem cell transplant. The V and J genes are TRBV27 and TRBJ2-7; tentatively, D is TRBD1 or TRBD2 (6 bases each). The sequencing here drew on PBMCs, taken before TCRalphabeta/CD19-depleted stem cell transplant. CDR3 region: CASSLFYRGVFYEQYF. CDR3 nucleotides: TGTGCCAGCAGTTTATTTTATAGGGGGGTCTTTTACGAGCAGTACTTC.